Each of the 27 T cell receptor beta chains below was sequenced from the same sample in a study of breast tumors, draining lymph nodes, adjacent tissues. Samples came from axillary lymph nodes draining the breast cancer. TCRdb fed the multiplex PCR reads into MiXCR, producing one record per CDR3 protein. Here the sample spans about 180,000 distinct CDR3 sequences, 30% to 35% being singletons. Sequenced input: axillary lymph node tissue. The receptor source for this set is a female donor with breast cancer. Some clones in this sample may be carry-over from other donors' samples.

On this clonotype: The CDR3 does not close with the conserved phenylalanine or tryptophan, likely indicating a read error. The chain recombines TRBV10-3 with TRBJ2-3; 7 bases line up with TRBD2. This CDR3 contains 14 residues. Germline V gene lookup returns CDR1 ENHRY and CDR2 SYGVKD. V lost 6 bases to trimming and J lost 4 bases; unmatched junction nucleotides: 7. This CDR3 is CAISDARGADTQYL. The CDR3 DNA is TGTGCCATCAGCGACGCTCGGGGGGCAGATACGCAGTATCTT.

This clonotype has only a few counts. The J gene is TRBJ2-1, the V gene TRBV6-6; the match to TRBD2 covers 11 bases. Germline CDR1 MNHNY, CDR2 SVGAGI (reference sequence). The CDR3 has 19 residues. V trimming: 7 bases; J trimming: 3 bases; junction bases outside the gene matches: 17. The CDR3 spells CASKPNRASGGYHYNEQFF. In nucleotides, the CDR3 is TGTGCCAGCAAACCCAATCGGGCTAGCGGGGGGTACCACTACAATGAGCAGTTCTTC.

This clonotype was seen many times. This chain uses TRBV2 with TRBJ2-6; TRBD2 matches 12 bases. Germline V gene lookup returns CDR1 SNHLY and CDR2 FYNNEI. There are 19 residues in the CDR3. With V trimmed by 9 bases and J by 0 bases, 12 bases remained unmatched. CDR3 DNA: TGTGCCAGTTTACACCACCTAGCGGGAGGGCACTCTGGGGCCAACGTCCTGACTTTC. Its translation: CASLHHLAGGHSGANVLTF.

This clonotype was observed at least ten times. The CDR3 DNA reads TGTGCCAGCAGTGAAGCCTCCGGTTGGGTAGCGGGACTTATCGGGTTCTTC. Translation: CASSEASGWVAGLIGFF. This chain links TRBV2 with TRBJ2-1, with TRBD2 matching over 8 bases. With V trimmed by 0 bases and J by 15 bases, 19 bases remained unmatched. Germline V lookup: CDR1 SNHLY, CDR2 FYNNEI. This CDR3 is built from 17 residues.

This clonotype was detected ten times or more. This sequence joins TRBV7-2 and TRBJ2-5; tentatively, D is TRBD1 or TRBD2 (5 bases each). The CDR3 consists of 17 residues. The V end was cut by 0 bases, the J end by 5 bases, with 19 bases between. Germline CDR1 is SGHTA and CDR2 is FQGNSA. CDR3 in amino acids: CASSLARVAGLRETQYF. CDR3 DNA: TGTGCCAGCAGCTTAGCGCGGGTCGCAGGGCTTCGGGAGACCCAGTACTTC.

This clonotype was recorded at least ten times. This rearrangement joins TRBV18 to TRBJ2-7; 7 bases are shared with TRBD1. Germline V gene lookup returns CDR1 KGHSH and CDR2 LQKENI. There are 13 residues in the CDR3. V lost 5 bases, J lost 2 bases, and 3 bases stayed unmatched. The CDR3 region has the DNA TGTGCCAGCTCAACAACAGGGGCCTACGAGCAGTACTTC. This gives the protein CASSTTGAYEQYF.

Many counts were recorded for this clonotype. The chain carries TRBV7-9 and TRBJ1-2; TRBD1 matches 9 bases. The germline CDR1 and CDR2 sequences are SEHNR and FQNEAQ (reference sequence). CDR3 length equals 15 residues. V shed 1 base and J 6 bases; nucleotides not matched to a gene: 6. CDR3 sequence (DNA): TGTGCCAGCAGCTTAGAGACAGGGGGGTACGATGGCTACACCTTC. This encodes CASSLETGGYDGYTF.

Remarks on this clonotype: A much larger clone is a single base away; this may be a read error. The chain has TRBV6-1 and TRBJ1-2; TRBD1 agrees at 9 bases. Germline loops: CDR1 MNHNS, CDR2 SASEGT. This CDR3 is 14 amino acids long. V trimming: 6 bases; J trimming: 12 bases; junction bases outside the gene matches: 14. CDR3 in amino acids: CASRLPGTGFPHTF. The DNA of the CDR3 is TGTGCCAGCAGGCTACCGGGGACAGGGTTCCCTCACACCTTC.

This clonotype has at least ten counts. The V and J genes are TRBV11-3 and TRBJ2-5; TRBD1 or TRBD2 may be the D gene (5 bases each). V was cut by 5 bases and J by 4 bases, with 20 bases left in between. The CDR3 sequence is 16 residues long. CDR1 and CDR2 (germline): SGHNT, YENEEA. The CDR3 region has the DNA TGTGCCAGCAGCATACTGTGGGGGACCCCCTCAGAGACCCAGTACTTC. It encodes CASSILWGTPSETQYF. Complete variable domain (other parts from reference TRBV11-3 and TRBJ2-5): EAGVVQSPRYKIIEKKQPVAFWCNPISGHNTLYWYLQNLGQGPELLIRYENEEAVDDSQLPKDRFSAERLKGVDSTLKIQPAELGDSAVYLCASSILWGTPSETQYFGPGTRLLVL.

This clonotype was recorded a few times. A much larger clone differs by one base, so this may be a read error. The V and J genes are TRBV12-3 or TRBV12-4 and TRBJ1-5; TRBD1 matches 9 bases. The CDR3 sequence is 15 residues long. The CDR3 DNA is TGTGCCGGCAGTTCCACAGGGGGCCCTAATCAGCCCCAGCATTTT. The encoded protein is CAGSSTGGPNQPQHF.

On this clonotype: A much larger clone differs by one base, so this may be a read error. J is TRBJ1-2 and V is TRBV30; 7 bases fit TRBD1. This CDR3 is 14 amino acids long. CDR1 is GTSNPN, CDR2 SVGIG, per germline (reference sequence). V shed 0 bases and J 5 bases; nucleotides not matched to a gene: 6. The CDR3 loop reads CAWSVRGQPYGYTF. For the CDR3, the DNA is TGTGCCTGGAGTGTAAGGGGACAGCCTTATGGCTACACCTTC.

This clonotype was recorded at least ten times. This chain links TRBV6-2 or TRBV6-3 with TRBJ2-3, with D unresolved. Between the trimmed V and J ends, which lost 7 bases and 2 bases, there was a span of 7 bases. The CDR3 contains 12 residues. Per the germline V gene, CDR1 is MNHEY and CDR2 is SVGEGT. The CDR3: CASTENTDTQYF. CDR3 coding DNA: TGTGCCAGCACGGAAAACACAGATACGCAGTATTTT.

This clonotype has at least ten counts. CDR3 region: CASSSRQVVMSLMNTEAFF. CDR3 nucleotides: TGTGCCAGCAGCTCTCGACAGGTCGTAATGTCGTTGATGAACACTGAAGCTTTCTTT. J is TRBJ1-1 and V is TRBV11-3; TRBD1 is a possible D gene (6 bases). V was pared by 4 bases and J by 0 bases, with 24 bases between. CDR1 and CDR2 from the germline V gene are SGHNT and YENEEA. The CDR3 covers 19 residues.

This clonotype has only a few counts. A much larger clone lies one base from this, so it may be a read error. The missing conserved phenylalanine or tryptophan at the end of this CDR3 makes a read error likely. The chain uses TRBV19 and TRBJ2-7, with D unresolved. The CDR3 is made up of 14 amino acids. The V gene lost 4 bases and the J gene lost 2 bases, with 12 bases spanning the gap. Germline CDR1 LNHDA, CDR2 SQIVND (reference sequence). CDR3 nucleotides: TGTGCCAGTAGTAAGATGGCAGTTACCTACGAGCAGTACCTC. Amino acids: CASSKMAVTYEQYL.

Concerning this clonotype: A much more abundant neighbour one base away suggests this may be a read error. The chain is built from TRBV6-2 or TRBV6-3 and TRBJ2-7; D is unresolved. Germline V lookup: CDR1 MNHEY, CDR2 SVGEGT. V was pared by 6 bases and J by 8 bases, with 14 bases between. This CDR3 contains 12 residues. CDR3 sequence reads: CASSQGLYKQYF. The CDR3 nucleotides read TGTGCCAGCAGCCAAGGGCTGTACAAGCAGTACTTC.

This clonotype has only a few counts. An end of the junction differs from the germline gene, which may be a read error. The chain links TRBV12-3 or TRBV12-4 to TRBJ2-7; TRBD2 agrees at 12 bases. The CDR3 covers 16 residues. In DNA, the CDR3 is TGTGTCAGCAGTCCCCGGACTAGCGGGAATTCCTACGAGCAGTACTTC. This translates into CVSSPRTSGNSYEQYF.

V gene TRBV20-1 combines with J gene TRBJ2-2, with a weak D call TRBD2 (6 bases). Germline CDR1 is DFQATT and CDR2 is SNEGSKA (reference sequence). The CDR3 has 16 residues. The V end was cut by 0 bases, the J end by 4 bases, with 15 bases between. CDR3 in amino acids: CSARDLGGPLTGELFF. The DNA of the CDR3 is TGCAGTGCTAGAGATCTCGGGGGACCACTCACCGGGGAGCTGTTTTTT.

A word on this clonotype: At one end, the junction sequence differs from germline, possibly due to a read error. This chain links TRBV9 with TRBJ2-7; tentative D call: TRBD1 (6 bases). The CDR3 totals 16 residues. Germline V lookup: CDR1 SGDLS, CDR2 YYNGEE. Here the CDR3 reads CASSQTQGYSSYERYF. The DNA for the CDR3 is TGTGCCAGCAGTCAGACACAGGGCTATAGCTCCTACGAGCGGTACTTC.

This clonotype was found many times. The chain links TRBV29-1 to TRBJ1-3; D call uncertain. Trimming removed 4 bases at V and 7 bases at J, with 8 bases between. CDR3 length equals 11 residues. Germline V gives CDR1 SQVTM, CDR2 ANQGSEA. CDR3 in DNA: TGCAGCGTTGTCCAGGCGAACACCATATATTTT. This encodes CSVVQANTIYF.

Concerning this clonotype: A read error may be the cause here, since a much bigger clone is one base away. The V and J genes are TRBV20-1 and TRBJ2-1; D is perhaps TRBD1 (6 bases). The CDR3 covers 14 residues. CDR1 is DFQATT, CDR2 SNEGSKA, per germline (reference sequence). CDR3 region: CSAPWTDAYTEQFF. In DNA form, the CDR3 reads TGCAGTGCCCCATGGACAGACGCCTACACTGAGCAGTTCTTC.

The chain carries TRBV20-1 and TRBJ2-6; the D gene is possibly TRBD2 (6 bases). Between the trimmed V and J ends, which lost 3 bases and 0 bases, there was a span of 33 bases. In germline, CDR1 is DFQATT, CDR2 SNEGSKA (reference sequence). The CDR3 has 23 amino acids. CDR3 loop: CSASGLVLRGVPGLCSGANVLTF. The CDR3 bases are TGCAGTGCTAGCGGTCTGGTTTTGCGGGGAGTCCCCGGGCTGTGCTCTGGGGCCAACGTCCTGACTTTC.

This clonotype occurred many times. The chain couples TRBV5-1 to TRBJ2-5; D is unclear. This CDR3 spans 12 amino acids. CDR1 and CDR2 from the germline V gene are SGHRS and YFSETQ. V was trimmed by 4 bases and J by 1 base, leaving 5 bases between them. The CDR3 sequence is CASSRPQETQYF. The CDR3 nucleotides are TGCGCCAGCAGCCGCCCCCAAGAGACCCAGTACTTC.

The rearrangement links TRBV6-2 or TRBV6-3 to TRBJ2-1; 7 nucleotides match TRBD2. The CDR3 runs to 16 residues. The germline V gene has CDR1 MNHEY and CDR2 SVGEGT. Trimming removed 2 bases from V and 5 bases from J; junction bases left unmatched: 9. CDR3 amino acids: CASSYPAGVFNNEQFF. CDR3 bases: TGTGCCAGCAGTTACCCGGCGGGAGTTTTTAACAATGAGCAGTTCTTC.

This clonotype was counted many times. The J gene is TRBJ2-1, the V gene TRBV4-1, with 7 bases that match TRBD1. V was pared by 0 bases and J by 13 bases, with 9 bases of the junction left unmatched. The CDR3 extends over 14 amino acids. Per the germline V gene, CDR1 is MGHRA and CDR2 is YSYEKL. Here the CDR3 reads CASSQETVGTEQFF. For the CDR3, the DNA is TGCGCCAGCAGCCAAGAAACGGTGGGGACAGAACAGTTCTTC.

Ten or more counts support this clonotype. The chain is built from TRBV7-3 and TRBJ2-1; 10 positions agree with TRBD2. The CDR3 loop spans 18 amino acids. Per germline, CDR1 SGHTA and CDR2 FQGTGA. V dropped 1 base and J dropped 6; count of bases not matched to a gene: 12. The CDR3 DNA sequence: TGTGCCAGCAGCTTAAGAGGGTCTAGCGGGGGCCGAGCCAATGAGCAGTTCTTC. It is translated as CASSLRGSSGGRANEQFF.

The DNA of the CDR3 is TGCAGTGCTAGTCCGGGGGCAGGAACTAATGAAAAACTGTTTTTT. Its translation: CSASPGAGTNEKLFF. This chain links TRBV20-1 with TRBJ1-4; a possible D gene is TRBD1 (6 bases). V gave up 3 bases and J gave up 1 base, with 12 bases separating them. Germline V CDR1 and CDR2: DFQATT, SNEGSKA (reference sequence). The CDR3 covers 15 residues.

This clonotype turned up a few times. A much more abundant neighbour one base away suggests this may be a read error. J is TRBJ2-2 and V is TRBV4-1; D is ambiguous. This CDR3 comprises 14 residues. V was shortened by 5 bases and J by 4 bases, with 11 bases between the two germline ends. Germline CDR1 is MGHRA and CDR2 is YSYEKL. CDR3 bases: TGCGCCAGCAGCGTCGGGCCTATCACCGGGGAGCTGTTTTTT. This translates into CASSVGPITGELFF.